The 32 T cell receptor beta chains in this list originate from one sample, sequenced in a study of human T cells and chemical hapten exposure. Whole blood that had not been fractionated was the source of extracted total RNA. From the 5' RACE reads, TCRdb called clonotypes with MiXCR, one entry per CDR3 protein. The sample has about 140,000 distinct CDR3 sequences; 3.5% to 5% are singletons. These receptors were obtained from a female donor in good health.

In this sample, this clonotype turned up many times. V is TRBV20-1 and J is TRBJ2-2; 8 bases agree with TRBD2. The CDR3 contains 13 residues. Germline lookup yields CDR1 DFQATT and CDR2 SNEGSKA (reference sequence). The ends lost 5 bases at V and 6 bases at J; junction bases unmatched: 5. As DNA, the CDR3 is TGCAGTGCTGGAATCGGGGGGGCCGGGGAGCTGTTTTTT. It codes for CSAGIGGAGELFF.

In this sample, this clonotype turned up many times. The chain recombines TRBV2 with TRBJ1-1; D perhaps matches TRBD1 (5 bases). Germline CDR1 reads SNHLY; CDR2 reads FYNNEI. Trimming removed 5 bases from V and 3 bases from J, with 13 bases in between. CDR3 length: 14 residues. The CDR3 loop reads CASSITGSDTEAFF. The CDR3 nucleotides read TGTGCCAGCAGTATCACAGGTAGTGACACTGAAGCTTTCTTT.

This clonotype has more than one count but fewer than ten. The chain combines TRBV4-3 with TRBJ2-1; D gene uncertain. This CDR3 has 13 residues. CDR1 and CDR2 (germline): LGHNA, YSLEER. Trimming stripped 1 base from V and 4 bases from J, with 5 bases between. The CDR3 DNA sequence: TGCGCCAGCAGCCAAGGGCAGTACAATGAGCAGTTCTTC. Its translation is CASSQGQYNEQFF.

This clonotype came up many times. J is TRBJ1-4 and V is TRBV5-1; D call uncertain. The CDR3 runs to 16 residues. In germline, CDR1 is SGHRS, CDR2 YFSETQ. The V end was cut by 1 base, the J end by 0 bases, with 10 bases between. The CDR3 spells CASSLSWDATNEKLFF. The CDR3 bases are TGCGCCAGCAGCTTGTCTTGGGATGCAACTAATGAAAAACTGTTTTTT.

This clonotype was found many times. The chain uses TRBV12-5 and TRBJ1-1; D ambiguous. The V gene's germline CDR1 is LGHNT and CDR2 FRNRAP. V was clipped by 6 bases and J by 1 base, with 15 bases between them. The CDR3 totals 15 residues. The DNA for the CDR3 is TGTGCTAGTGGAAAATTTGTCGGTTGGAACACTGAAGCTTTCTTT. This translates into CASGKFVGWNTEAFF.

The gene calls are TRBV7-2 and TRBJ2-7; tentative D call: TRBD1 (6 bases). The CDR3 covers 14 residues. Deletions cut 3 bases from V and 5 bases from J, with 14 bases between. The germline V gene encodes CDR1 SGHTA and CDR2 FQGNSA. DNA of the CDR3: TGTGCCAGCAGCTTGGGTGGGGGCTTGGACGAGCAGTACTTC. It codes for CASSLGGGLDEQYF.

The rearrangement links TRBV6-5 to TRBJ1-5; D possibly corresponds to TRBD1 (6 bases). V was shortened by 6 bases and J by 1 base, with 16 bases between the two germline ends. Germline V gene sequence: CDR1 MNHEY, CDR2 SVGAGI. The CDR3 runs 16 residues. CDR3 DNA: TGTGCCAGCAGGGGGGGGCCAGCTCCCAGCAATCAGCCCCAGCATTTT. Its translation: CASRGGPAPSNQPQHF.

This chain connects TRBV6-2 or TRBV6-3 to TRBJ1-1; the D is unclear. Trimming shortened V by 6 bases and J by 4 bases, and 12 bases separated the two germline ends. This CDR3 has 13 residues. CDR1 is MNHEY, CDR2 SVGEGT, per germline. The CDR3 sequence is CASSRGPPTEAFF. The DNA for the CDR3 is TGTGCCAGCAGCCGCGGGCCTCCCACTGAAGCTTTCTTT.

This clonotype showed up just a few times. Here the CDR3 reads CASSQSPGLDQPQHF. The CDR3 DNA reads as TGTGCCAGCAGCCAAAGCCCAGGGCTTGATCAGCCCCAGCATTTT. The V and J genes are TRBV3-1 and TRBJ1-5, with a weak D call TRBD1 (5 bases). There are 15 residues in the CDR3. Germline CDR1 is LGHDT and CDR2 is YNNKEL (reference sequence). V was clipped by 2 bases and J by 5 bases, with 13 bases between them.

This clonotype was detected many times. The chain joins TRBV12-3 or TRBV12-4 to TRBJ2-3, with TRBD2 matching 7 bases. The CDR3 is 14 residues long. Trimming at V came to 6 bases and at J to 5 bases, leaving 8 bases not matched to a gene. The CDR3 loop is CASSPGGSQDTQYF. The CDR3 DNA follows: TGTGCCAGCAGCCCGGGGGGTAGTCAAGATACGCAGTATTTT.

This clonotype was found many times. The V and J genes are TRBV5-1 and TRBJ2-7; D not certain. This CDR3 has 14 amino acids. Germline CDR1 SGHRS, CDR2 YFSETQ. Trimming took 4 bases from V and 1 from J, leaving 12 bases between them. The CDR3 spells CASSPGQISYEQYF. In nucleotides, the CDR3 is TGCGCCAGCAGCCCGGGTCAAATTTCCTACGAGCAGTACTTC.

This clonotype was seen at least ten times. V gene TRBV29-1 combines with J gene TRBJ1-2; D is ambiguous. V was cut by 5 bases and J by 7 bases, with 8 bases left in between. The CDR3 contains 10 residues. The V gene's germline CDR1 is SQVTM and CDR2 ANQGSEA. This CDR3 reads CSVFEVGYTF. The CDR3 nucleotides are TGCAGCGTTTTTGAGGTTGGCTACACCTTC. Complete variable domain (other parts from reference TRBV29-1 and TRBJ1-2): SAVISQKPSRDICQRGTSLTIQCQVDSQVTMMFWYRQQPGQSLTLIATANQGSEATYESGFVIDKFPISRPNLTFSTLTVSNMSPEDSSIYLCSVFEVGYTFGSGTRLTVV.

This clonotype showed up many times. The J gene is TRBJ2-3, the V gene TRBV5-4, with D tentatively TRBD1 (5 bases). This CDR3 region has 14 residues. Looked up from germline, CDR1 is SGHNT and CDR2 is YYREEE (reference sequence). V lost 0 bases and J 6 bases, leaving 11 bases between the germline ends. CDR3 in DNA: TGTGCCAGCAGCTTGGGCAGGGCGAAGGATACGCAGTATTTT. Translation: CASSLGRAKDTQYF. The whole variable domain, remainder taken from reference TRBV5-4 and TRBJ2-3, is ETGVTQSPTHLIKTRGQQVTLRCSSQSGHNTVSWYQQALGQGPQFIFQYYREEENGRGNFPPRFSGLQFPNYSSELNVNALELDDSALYLCASSLGRAKDTQYFGPGTRLTVL.

This clonotype was counted ten times or more. The V and J genes are TRBV7-9 and TRBJ1-1; D not certain. This CDR3 comprises 13 residues. Germline-derived CDR1 and CDR2 are SEHNR and FQNEAQ (reference sequence). The V end lost 5 bases, the J end lost 5 bases, and 12 bases lay between the germline ends. In DNA form, the CDR3 reads TGTGCCAGCAGCGGGGTAGTATCGACTGAAGCTTTCTTT. As protein: CASSGVVSTEAFF.

This clonotype was observed at least ten times. This chain links TRBV2 with TRBJ1-4; D is undetermined. Germline-derived CDR1 and CDR2 are SNHLY and FYNNEI. The CDR3 extends over 13 amino acids. Trimming shortened V by 7 bases and J by 7 bases, and 13 bases separated the two germline ends. CDR3 sequence: CASIEGGREKLFF. As DNA, the CDR3 is TGTGCCAGCATCGAGGGTGGACGTGAAAAACTGTTTTTT.

This clonotype came up many times. This chain connects TRBV10-3 to TRBJ1-5, with 7 bases that match TRBD1. The CDR3 covers 15 residues. CDR1 ENHRY and CDR2 SYGVKD come from the germline V gene. With 0 bases clipped from V and 4 bases from J, the junction kept 3 bases outside the gene matches. In DNA, the CDR3 is TGTGCCATCAGTGAGTCGGGACAGCTAAATCAGCCCCAGCATTTT. It codes for CAISESGQLNQPQHF.

This clonotype was counted ten times or more. The V and J genes are TRBV4-3 and TRBJ1-4; 9 nucleotides agree with TRBD1. Germline lookup yields CDR1 LGHNA and CDR2 YSLEER. Trimming took 2 bases from V and 17 from J; bases not matched to a gene: 9. This CDR3 is built from 13 residues. The CDR3 bases are TGCGCCAGCAGCCAAAACCCGGGACAGGGTTTATTTTTT. This codes for CASSQNPGQGLFF.

In this sample, this clonotype turned up many times. The CDR3 protein is CSARLMPKGTMNTEAFF. The CDR3 DNA reads TGCAGTGCTAGATTAATGCCCAAGGGAACCATGAACACTGAAGCTTTCTTT. The chain links TRBV20-1 to TRBJ1-1; unclear D gene. Trimming pared 2 bases from V and 0 bases from J, leaving 19 bases between. This CDR3 spans 17 amino acids. CDR1 DFQATT and CDR2 SNEGSKA come from the germline V gene (reference sequence).

Only a few counts were recorded for this clonotype. This chain connects TRBV10-3 to TRBJ2-5; D is possibly TRBD1 (5 bases). The length of the CDR3 is 12 residues. The V and J ends lost 5 bases and 4 bases respectively, with 8 bases between them. Germline V gene sequence: CDR1 ENHRY, CDR2 SYGVKD. In DNA form, the CDR3 reads TGTGCCATCAGTCAGGGCCCAGAGACCCAGTACTTC. It is translated as CAISQGPETQYF.

There are many counts of this clonotype. The rearrangement joins TRBV7-9 to TRBJ2-7; D may be TRBD2 (6 bases). The germline gives CDR1 SEHNR, CDR2 FQNEAQ (reference sequence). There are 14 residues in the CDR3. Trimming removed 5 bases from V and 3 bases from J, with 14 bases in between. The CDR3 nucleotides are TGTGCCAGCAGCCCGCCCGGGAGACGCTACGAGCAGTACTTC. This translates into CASSPPGRRYEQYF.

This clonotype was counted ten times or more. The rearrangement uses TRBV7-7 and TRBJ2-7; 7 bases map to TRBD1. CDR1 is SSHAT and CDR2 is FNYEAQ in the germline V gene (reference sequence). The CDR3 is 13 amino acids. Trimming cost V 1 base and J 7 bases; bases outside gene matches: 4. The CDR3 loop reads CASSLVRGQEQYF. The CDR3, as DNA: TGTGCCAGCAGCTTAGTTAGGGGGCAAGAGCAGTACTTC.

This clonotype was detected only a few times. The V and J genes are TRBV30 and TRBJ1-6, with D perhaps TRBD1 (5 bases). V lost 5 bases, J lost 12 bases, and 17 bases lay in between. Per germline, CDR1 GTSNPN and CDR2 SVGIG (reference sequence). The CDR3 totals 13 residues. CDR3: CAWAEGRPLPLHF. The CDR3 DNA is TGTGCCTGGGCGGAGGGACGGCCCCTACCCCTCCACTTT.

This rearrangement joins TRBV20-1 to TRBJ1-3; D is possibly TRBD1 (5 bases). The V and J ends lost 5 bases and 3 bases respectively, with 8 bases between them. The CDR3 spans 12 residues. CDR1 and CDR2 from the germline V gene are DFQATT and SNEGSKA (reference sequence). The CDR3 DNA follows: TGCAGTGCTTGGGGCTGTGGAAACACCATATATTTT. This codes for CSAWGCGNTIYF.

The chain recombines TRBV5-8 with TRBJ2-7, with a possible D match to TRBD1 (6 bases). Looked up from germline, CDR1 is SGHTS and CDR2 is YDEGEE. The CDR3 contains 13 residues. V lost 0 bases, J lost 6 bases, and 10 bases lay in between. The CDR3, as DNA: TGTGCCAGCAGCTTGGGGCCAGGGGCCGAGCAGTACTTC. This codes for CASSLGPGAEQYF.

This clonotype was seen many times. DNA of the CDR3: TGCAGTGCTGGGGGTAATAGCGGGGGTGTGTACGAGCAGTACTTC. Protein: CSAGGNSGGVYEQYF. This rearrangement joins TRBV20-1 to TRBJ2-7, with 9 bases aligning to TRBD2. The trim removed 5 bases at V and 4 bases at J, leaving 12 bases unmatched. This CDR3 has 15 amino acids. CDR1 is DFQATT and CDR2 is SNEGSKA in the germline V gene (reference sequence).

This clonotype was observed many times. V is TRBV7-2 and J is TRBJ2-2; D is ambiguous. Trimming cost V 6 bases and J 4 bases, with 9 bases left between them. The CDR3 sequence is 13 residues long. Looked up from germline, CDR1 is SGHTA and CDR2 is FQGNSA. The CDR3 here is CASRKQLTGELFF. Written as DNA, the CDR3 is TGTGCCAGCAGAAAACAGCTCACCGGGGAGCTGTTTTTT. Using reference TRBV7-2 and TRBJ2-2 for the parts outside the CDR3, the full variable domain is GAGVSQSPSNKVTEKGKDVELRCDPISGHTALYWYRQSLGQGLEFLIYFQGNSAPDKSGLPSDRFSAERTGGSVSTLTIQRTQQEDSAVYLCASRKQLTGELFFGEGSRLTVL.

This clonotype turned up a few times. The chain recombines TRBV20-1 with TRBJ2-1; no clear D. With 2 bases removed from V and 4 bases from J, the gap between germline ends came to 12 bases. Germline CDR1 is DFQATT and CDR2 is SNEGSKA (reference sequence). This CDR3 has 14 residues. CDR3 in DNA: TGCAGTGCTAGACTCCCCGCGGTGTACAATGAGCAGTTCTTC. Amino acids: CSARLPAVYNEQFF.

This clonotype was found many times. The chain employs TRBV5-1 and TRBJ2-3, with D hard to call. The V gene lost 0 bases and the J gene lost 0 bases, with 5 bases spanning the gap. CDR3 length: 14 residues. Germline CDR1 reads SGHRS; CDR2 reads YFSETQ. The CDR3 DNA reads as TGCGCCAGCAGCTTGGAGAGAAGCACAGATACGCAGTATTTT. Translating it yields CASSLERSTDTQYF. The variable domain in full, completed from reference TRBV5-1 and TRBJ2-3, reads KAGVTQTPRYLIKTRGQQVTLSCSPISGHRSVSWYQQTPGQGLQFLFEYFSETQRNKGNFPGRFSGRQFSNSRSEMNVSTLELGDSALYLCASSLERSTDTQYFGPGTRLTVL.

This clonotype was counted at least ten times. The chain is built from TRBV7-3 and TRBJ1-6, with 8 bases matching TRBD1. The CDR3 covers 13 residues. CDR1 is SGHTA and CDR2 is FQGTGA in the germline V gene. Trimming removed 8 bases from V and 5 bases from J; junction bases left unmatched: 2. The CDR3 spells CASLDRDNSPLHF. The CDR3 nucleotides are TGTGCCAGCCTGGACAGGGATAATTCACCCCTCCACTTT.

This clonotype was observed a handful of times. V usage is TRBV7-2 and J usage is TRBJ2-7; no firm D call. The germline CDR1 and CDR2 sequences are SGHTA and FQGNSA. V lost 1 base and J lost 2, with 12 bases in between. The CDR3 is made up of 15 amino acids. In DNA, the CDR3 is TGTGCCAGCAGCTTAGATCTAGGTCCCACCTACGAGCAGTACTTC. Protein product: CASSLDLGPTYEQYF.

Many counts were recorded for this clonotype. The chain is built from TRBV2 and TRBJ1-2; D remains unclear. Germline assignment: CDR1 SNHLY and CDR2 FYNNEI. The CDR3 is 13 residues long. V gave up 0 bases and J gave up 1 base, with 3 bases separating them. The CDR3 DNA reads TGTGCCAGCAGTGAAGCACGTAACTATGGCTACACCTTC. This encodes CASSEARNYGYTF.

This clonotype was recorded many times. The V and J genes are TRBV9 and TRBJ1-3, with D hard to call. V lost 2 bases and J 0 bases, leaving 6 bases between the germline ends. This CDR3 has 14 residues. Germline CDR1 is SGDLS and CDR2 is YYNGEE. The CDR3 DNA follows: TGTGCCAGCAGCGTCCCCGACTCTGGAAACACCATATATTTT. This encodes CASSVPDSGNTIYF. The whole variable domain, filled in from reference TRBV9 and TRBJ1-3, reads DSGVTQTPKHLITATGQRVTLRCSPRSGDLSVYWYQQSLDQGLQFLIQYYNGEERAKGNILERFSAQQFPDLHSELNLSSLELGDSALYFCASSVPDSGNTIYFGEGSWLTVV.